What follows is one TCR beta chain and its context. The target of this receptor is not known. No clone much larger than this one lies a single base away; base qualities are absent. This sample was taken from a study of OX40 agonist ivuxolimab in advanced cancers. Notes on the research overall: Ivuxolimab was an agonistic, fully human IgG2 monoclonal antibody directed against OX40 (CD134), a costimulatory receptor. The paper describes the monotherapy dose-escalation part (N of about 52 patients) of the phase I trial of ivuxolimab. Intravenous ivuxolimab was administered to patients every 2 weeks at six dose levels: 0.01, 0.1, 0.3, 1.5, 3 and 10 mg/kg. In the dose-escalation cohort, around four fifths of patients were male, and the mean age was approximately 60 years, with a range of roughly 23 to 85. Of the roughly 54 patients in dose escalation, approximately 20 had hepatocellular carcinoma, some 15 had melanoma, 9 had renal cell carcinoma and 9 had head and neck cancer. Patients were allowed to have had prior anti-PD-1, anti-PD-L1 or anti-CTLA-4 therapy, and approximately 40% of the dose-escalation patients had been treated with checkpoint inhibitors. Partial responses were achieved by three dose-escalation patients, of whom one had hepatocellular carcinoma and two had cutaneous melanoma. Peripheral TCRbeta sequencing was intended to test whether TCR sequence diversity was altered and clonal T-cell expansion was caused by ivuxolimab.

Genomic DNA was isolated from the sorted cells so that the TCRbeta CDR3 region could be sequenced. The immunoSEQ Assay was used to sequence the TCRbeta CDR3 regions. As stored in TCRdb, this immuneACCESS dataset retains in-frame rearrangements with V and J assigned. A fraction of the clones does not appear; measured against another copy, unresolved V genes explain less than half of the discrepancy, and the remainder lacks a known reason. Within this sample are more than 70,000 clones, with roughly four fifths of them counted one time only. The top ten clonotypes cover about 5% of the sample. Beyond this particular receptor, the publication reports: Low levels of normalized T-cell clonal expansion were also seen in some patients who did not respond. The antigen specificity of the clonally expanded peripheral T cells was not determined. After ivuxolimab, CD8+ T cells had more expanded clones than CD4+ T cells on average. At doses of 0.1 to 3.0 mg/kg, clonal expansion of both CD4+ and CD8+ T cells in blood was seen between baseline and week 6. Partial responders in the 0.1-3.0 mg/kg groups had among the lowest normalized peripheral clonal expansion, especially among CD8+ T cells.

The trial excluded patients who had a history of autoimmune disease or who were on systemic immunosuppression. In every dose cohort, peripheral blood was drawn for TCR sequencing at baseline, cycle 4 day 1, and cycle 7 day 1. The samples were taken from a phase I, first-in-human, multicenter, open-label dose-escalation trial of ivuxolimab. The trial enrolled adults with locally advanced or metastatic head and neck squamous cell, hepatocellular, melanoma or renal cell carcinoma. CD4+ and CD8+ T cells were sorted separately from peripheral blood before TCR sequencing. The CDR3 runs 14 residues from the cysteine to the phenylalanine. Here the CDR3 DNA is all that survives: 42 bases in frame from base 1. V drops 7 bases and J drops 2 bases, leaving 15 bases in between. Based on the germline V gene (reference sequence), the CDR1 and CDR2 sequences are MNHNY and SVGAGI.

Sequencing used CD4+ or CD8+ T cells sorted from blood, obtained in a trial of the OX40 agonist ivuxolimab. In this chain, TRBV6-6 is recombined with TRBJ2-7; 6 matching bases give a weak D call of TRBD1. The source of this sequence is an adult with an advanced solid tumor such as melanoma, head and neck, liver or kidney cancer. The nucleotide sequence reads TGTGCCAGCACTACGGCAGGGGCCCCCTACGAGCAGTACTTC. It codes for CASTTAGAPYEQYF.